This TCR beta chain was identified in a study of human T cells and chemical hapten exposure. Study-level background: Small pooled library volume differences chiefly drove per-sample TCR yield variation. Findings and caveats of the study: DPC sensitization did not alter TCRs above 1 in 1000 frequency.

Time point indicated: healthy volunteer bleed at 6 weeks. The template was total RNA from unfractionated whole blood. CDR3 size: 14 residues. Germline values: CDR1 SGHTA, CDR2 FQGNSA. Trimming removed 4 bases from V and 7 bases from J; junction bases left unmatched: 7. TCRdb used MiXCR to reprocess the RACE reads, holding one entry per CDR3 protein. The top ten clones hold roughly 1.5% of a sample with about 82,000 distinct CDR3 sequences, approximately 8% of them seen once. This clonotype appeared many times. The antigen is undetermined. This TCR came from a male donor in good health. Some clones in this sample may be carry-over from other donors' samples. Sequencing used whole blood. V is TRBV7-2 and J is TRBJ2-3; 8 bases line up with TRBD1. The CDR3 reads CASSSRQGRNTQYF. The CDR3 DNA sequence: TGTGCCAGCAGCTCAAGACAGGGGAGGAATACGCAGTATTTT.